The clone carrying this T cell receptor (beta chain) was detected many times. What it recognizes is unknown. These data originate in a study of neurological immune-mediated disorders. Points from the study as a whole: HTLV-1-associated myelopathy displayed the greatest TCR clonal expansion, and multiple sclerosis exhibited the smallest, lower than that of healthy controls. Private repertoires in all groups were suggested by the finding that expanded clones across subjects shared no CDR3 amino acid sequences.

cDNA synthesis was performed by 5'RACE with 10-nucleotide random UMIs. TCRdb reprocessed the 5' RACE reads with MiXCR, giving one entry per CDR3 protein. The data show 45,000 to 60,000 distinct CDR3 sequences, 3.6% seen once. The unsorted libraries were generated from a total of 2 million PBMCs, which had been stored in RNAlater at -80 C. Germline V gene sequence: CDR1 DFQATT, CDR2 SNEGSKA (reference sequence). The germline V and J ends were trimmed by 5 bases and 3 bases, with 16 bases remaining between them. This CDR3 is built from 14 residues. The rearrangement uses TRBV20-1 and TRBJ1-1; D is possibly TRBD1 (5 bases). The sample taken for sequencing was PBMCs. The source is a man under 40 with multiple sclerosis. The CDR3 reads CSASPGGWDTEAFF. The CDR3 DNA is TGCAGTGCTTCCCCGGGGGGTTGGGACACTGAAGCTTTCTTT.